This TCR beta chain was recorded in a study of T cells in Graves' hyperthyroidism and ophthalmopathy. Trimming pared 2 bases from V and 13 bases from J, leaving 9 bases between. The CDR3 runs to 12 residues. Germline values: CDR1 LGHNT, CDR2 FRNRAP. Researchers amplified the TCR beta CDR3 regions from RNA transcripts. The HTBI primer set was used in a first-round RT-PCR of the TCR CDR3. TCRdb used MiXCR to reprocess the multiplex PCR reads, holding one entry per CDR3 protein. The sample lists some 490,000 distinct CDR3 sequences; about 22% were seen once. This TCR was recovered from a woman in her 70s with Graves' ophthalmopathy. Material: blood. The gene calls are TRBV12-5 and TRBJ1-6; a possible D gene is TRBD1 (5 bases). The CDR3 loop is CASGLPQGPLHF. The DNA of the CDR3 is TGTGCTAGTGGTTTGCCCCAGGGCCCCCTCCACTTT.